This T cell receptor beta chain derives from a study of T cells in Graves' hyperthyroidism and ophthalmopathy (dated by TCRdb to between 2017 and 2020). Context from the whole study: Peripheral blood was sampled at the time of initial diagnosis, prior to any treatment. Once sampling was done, hyperthyroidism patients were given methimazole at a starting dose of 30 mg daily, whereas ophthalmopathy patients were given high-dose intravenous methylprednisolone. In over five Graves' hyperthyroidism patients, the study also compared T-cell repertoires from thyroid tissue with T-cell repertoires from blood. To identify TCR V-J signatures that set the groups apart, the researchers used a discovery cohort of more than 95 patients, made up of 40 to 45 with Graves' ophthalmopathy and 57 with stable Graves' hyperthyroidism. Whether ophthalmopathy could be predicted prospectively was tested in an independent validation cohort made up of approximately 19 hyperthyroidism patients plus 17 patients who later progressed to ophthalmopathy. The 100 discovery patients were divided at random into training and test sets in a 7:3 ratio. According to the paper, TCR Vbeta CDR3 sequencing was carried out on 120 to 150 peripheral blood samples, which came from 40 to 45 ophthalmopathy, approximately 78 hyperthyroidism and some 17 progressor patients. Results and caveats for the whole study, not just this receptor: Sample size was not statistically predetermined, and blinding of investigators to group allocation was not performed. Blood samples also contained most of the expanded thyroid clonotypes (frequency above 0.001), which suggests that blood repertoires may reflect thyroid immune responses. In validation, the model predicted progression to ophthalmopathy with over 65% sensitivity and less than 80% specificity, a median of roughly seven months before onset. Ophthalmopathy was separated from stable hyperthyroidism by a 13 V-J signature model, with over 85% sensitivity and 81% to 82% specificity obtained in cross-validation and 80%/75% obtained in testing.

As encoded in the germline V gene (reference sequence), CDR1 is LNHDA while CDR2 is SQIVND. V and J lose 3 bases and 6 bases, and a span of 11 bases separates them. Counted from cysteine to phenylalanine, this CDR3 has 13 amino acids. Kept here is only the CDR3 DNA, which spans 39 bases and is read in frame from base 1. This clonotype appeared a few times. Its recognized antigen is unknown. The input lacks base qualities; no much larger clone sits a single base away. The hyperthyroidism patients were between 18 and 65 years old and newly diagnosed, with a disease duration of less than 2 months. Patients with uncontrolled infections, other autoimmune diseases, pregnancy or lactation were excluded. Diagnoses were based on clinical symptoms, serum thyroxine and TRAb, thyroid ultrasound and orbital computed tomography. Blood from progressor patients was drawn when they were first diagnosed with hyperthyroidism, before any ophthalmopathy symptoms appeared. Ficoll-Paque density gradient centrifugation was used to isolate PBMCs from about 9 ml of fresh peripheral blood. Patients classed as progressors first received a Graves' hyperthyroidism diagnosis and then went on to develop ophthalmopathy during follow-up. Total RNA was extracted with Trizol reagent, and quality was checked on an Agilent 2100 Bioanalyzer.

The TCR beta CDR3 regions were amplified from RNA transcripts. The TCR CDR3 was subjected to a first round of RT-PCR using the HTBI primer set and the Qiagen OneStep RT-PCR kit. A second multiplex PCR round built the libraries, followed by size selection and purification. Libraries were sequenced paired-end with 100 bp reads on an Illumina HiSeq2000. The authors processed their data as follows. Raw data were processed with SOAPnuke, discarding reads with adapters, uncalled bases, mean Phred below 15, or no exact constant-primer or identifier match. COPE v1.2.5 was used to merge the high-quality paired reads, and each unique nucleotide sequence was defined as a clonotype. Clonotypes were aligned to IMGT TRBV, TRBD and TRBJ reference segments using MiTCR v1.1. Only V-J combinations with frequency above 0.0001, covering roughly 99% of repertoires, were analysed. A TCS score was defined as the ratio between F50 (clonal expansion) and ExV (chaos), using BLOSUM62-based TCRdist between CDR3 peptides within each V-J. Welch's t-statistics and random forest reduced fewer than 550 V-J features to under 15, which were used in a naive Bayes classifier (R e1071). The public reads were reanalyzed by TCRdb: fastp trimming at Q25, MiXCR alignment, in-frame beta chains only. Rows with a matching CDR3 protein are joined into one entry that keeps the most common DNA and genes. It is TCRdb's table, rather than the study itself, that gives the V and J calls and clone size. The sample profile shows under 400,000 distinct CDR3 sequences; 15% to 18% of them were found once. The ten largest clones represent roughly 25% of the sample.

The chain was built from TRBV19 and TRBJ1-2; the best D guess is TRBD1, with 6 bases matching. The clonotype originates from a woman younger than 35 with Graves' hyperthyroidism that later progressed to Graves' ophthalmopathy. The specimen sequenced was blood. The nucleotide sequence is given as TGTGCCAGTAGTATCAGGGGAAGAGATGGCTACACCTTC. It is translated as CASSIRGRDGYTF.